This T cell receptor beta chain derives from a study of T-cell reconstitution after alpha-beta-depleted transplantation in children. Regarding the study as a whole: Once a year had passed after transplant, T-cell counts and diversity came mostly from newly produced T cells. After transplant, at about two months, alpha-beta T cells were reportedly derived from several hundred expanded graft clones.

The library targeted TCRbeta and was prepared with unique molecular identifiers. TCRdb reprocessed the PCR reads with MiXCR, giving one entry per CDR3 protein. The repertoire has 800,000 to 1,000,000 distinct CDR3 sequences, about 31% of them found once; the top ten carry over 25%. Between the trimmed V and J ends, which lost 6 bases and 6 bases, there was a span of 20 bases. CDR3 size: 15 residues. Germline lookup yields CDR1 SGHRS and CDR2 YFSETQ. A few counts support this clonotype. Its target is not known. The V gene is TRBV5-1, the J gene TRBJ2-3; D is possibly TRBD2 (5 bases). This receptor was identified in a boy under three years old who had a stem cell transplant for SCID, so the T cells may come from the graft donor. The sample was PBMCs, mostly from graft donor cells, taken 360 days after TCRalphabeta/CD19-depleted stem cell transplant. The CDR3 coding sequence is TGCGCCAGCAAGCAGCGGAGGTCAGAACGGGATACGCAGTATTTT. Amino acid sequence: CASKQRRSERDTQYF.